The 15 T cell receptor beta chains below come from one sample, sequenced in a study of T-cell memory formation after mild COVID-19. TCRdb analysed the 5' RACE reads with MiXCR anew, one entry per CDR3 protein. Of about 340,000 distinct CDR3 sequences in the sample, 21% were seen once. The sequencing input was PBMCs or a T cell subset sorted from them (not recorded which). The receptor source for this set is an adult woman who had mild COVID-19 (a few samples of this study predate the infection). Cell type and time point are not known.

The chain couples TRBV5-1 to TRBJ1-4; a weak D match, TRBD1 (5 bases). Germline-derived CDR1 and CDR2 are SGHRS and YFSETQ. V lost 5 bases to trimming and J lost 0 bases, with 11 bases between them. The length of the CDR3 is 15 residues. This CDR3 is CASRERGATNEKLFF. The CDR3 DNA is TGCGCCAGCAGAGAAAGGGGAGCAACTAATGAAAAACTGTTTTTT.

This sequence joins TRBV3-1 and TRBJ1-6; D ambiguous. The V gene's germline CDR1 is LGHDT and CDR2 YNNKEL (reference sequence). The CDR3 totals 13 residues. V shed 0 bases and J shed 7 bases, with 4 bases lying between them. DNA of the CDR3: TGTGCCAGCAGCCAAGATGAGAATTCACCCCTCCACTTT. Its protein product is CASSQDENSPLHF.

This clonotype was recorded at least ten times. The CDR3 DNA is TGTGCCAGCAGCCAAGCTCCACAGGGGAGGGAAGCTTTCTTT. Translation gives CASSQAPQGREAFF. This chain uses TRBV3-1 with TRBJ1-1; 7 bases fit TRBD1. Germline V gives CDR1 LGHDT, CDR2 YNNKEL (reference sequence). The CDR3 is made up of 14 amino acids. J gave up 8 bases and V 1 base, and 7 bases lay outside the gene matches. Looking up the rest from reference TRBV3-1 and TRBJ1-1 gives the full variable domain: DTAVSQTPKYLVTQMGNDKSIKCEQNLGHDTMYWYKQDSKKFLKIMFSYNNKELIINETVPNRFSPKSPDKAHLNLHINSLELGDSAVYFCASSQAPQGREAFFGQGTRLTVV.

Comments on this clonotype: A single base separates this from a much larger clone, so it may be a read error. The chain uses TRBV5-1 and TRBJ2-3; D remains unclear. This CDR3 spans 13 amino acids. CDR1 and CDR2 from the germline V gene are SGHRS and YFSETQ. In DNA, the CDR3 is TGCGCCATCAGCTTGGACGGCACAGATACGCAGTATTTT. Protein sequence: CAISLDGTDTQYF.

The CDR3 is CASKGTTEAFF. The CDR3, as DNA: TGTGCCAGTAAAGGGACCACTGAAGCTTTCTTT. The rearrangement uses TRBV19 and TRBJ1-1, with D tentatively TRBD1 (5 bases). V was shortened by 7 bases and J by 4 bases, with 7 bases between the two germline ends. The CDR3 runs to 11 residues. Per the germline V gene, CDR1 is LNHDA and CDR2 is SQIVND (reference sequence).

In DNA form, the CDR3 reads TGTGCCAGCAGCCCAAGACTAGCGGGCAACCTCTACAATGAGCAGTTCTTC. It translates to CASSPRLAGNLYNEQFF. The rearrangement uses TRBV4-2 and TRBJ2-1; 10 bases are shared with TRBD2. CDR1 and CDR2 from the germline V gene are LGHNA and YNFKEQ. The length of the CDR3 is 17 residues. The junction had 9 bases not matched to a gene; V was cut back by 4 bases and J by 3 bases.

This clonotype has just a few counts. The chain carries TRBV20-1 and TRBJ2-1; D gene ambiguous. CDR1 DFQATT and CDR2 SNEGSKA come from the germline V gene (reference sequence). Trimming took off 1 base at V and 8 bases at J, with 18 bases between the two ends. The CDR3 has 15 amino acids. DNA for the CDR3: TGCAGTGCTAGAGGCCCGAGAGGTGGTCTAGATGAGCAGTTCTTC. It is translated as CSARGPRGGLDEQFF.

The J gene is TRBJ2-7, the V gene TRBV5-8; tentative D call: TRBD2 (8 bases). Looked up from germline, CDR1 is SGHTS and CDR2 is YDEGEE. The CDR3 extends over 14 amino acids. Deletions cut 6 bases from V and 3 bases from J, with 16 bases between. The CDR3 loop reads CASTLSGTVYEQYF. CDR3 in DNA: TGTGCCAGCACCCTTAGCGGGACAGTCTACGAGCAGTACTTC.

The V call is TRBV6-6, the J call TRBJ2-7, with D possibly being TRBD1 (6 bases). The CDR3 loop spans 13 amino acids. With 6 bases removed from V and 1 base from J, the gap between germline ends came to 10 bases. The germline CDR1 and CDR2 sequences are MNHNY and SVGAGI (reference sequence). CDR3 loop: CASRGTGSYEQYF. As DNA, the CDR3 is TGTGCCAGCAGGGGCACAGGGTCCTACGAGCAGTACTTC.

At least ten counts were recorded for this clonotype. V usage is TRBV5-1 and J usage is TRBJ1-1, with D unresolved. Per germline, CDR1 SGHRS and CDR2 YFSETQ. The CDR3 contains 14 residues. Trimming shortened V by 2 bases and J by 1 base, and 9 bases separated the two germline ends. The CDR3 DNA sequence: TGCGCCAGCAGCTTTCAGGATCCGAACACTGAAGCTTTCTTT. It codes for CASSFQDPNTEAFF.

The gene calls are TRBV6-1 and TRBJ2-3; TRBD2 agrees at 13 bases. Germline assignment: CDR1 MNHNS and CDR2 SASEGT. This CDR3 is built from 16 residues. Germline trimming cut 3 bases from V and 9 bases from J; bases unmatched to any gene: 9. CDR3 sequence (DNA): TGTGCCAGCAGTGAGCCGACTAGCGGGAGGTACGACACGCAGTATTTT. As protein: CASSEPTSGRYDTQYF.

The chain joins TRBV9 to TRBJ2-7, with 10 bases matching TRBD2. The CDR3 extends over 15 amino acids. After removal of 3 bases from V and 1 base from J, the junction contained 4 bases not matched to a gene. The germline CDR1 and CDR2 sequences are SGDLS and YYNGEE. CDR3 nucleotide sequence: TGTGCCAGCAGCGCCGCACTAGCGGGATCCTACGAGCAGTACTTC. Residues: CASSAALAGSYEQYF.

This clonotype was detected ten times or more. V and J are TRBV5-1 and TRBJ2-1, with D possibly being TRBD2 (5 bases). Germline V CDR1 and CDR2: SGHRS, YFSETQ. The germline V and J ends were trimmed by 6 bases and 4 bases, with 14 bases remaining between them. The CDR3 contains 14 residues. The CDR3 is CASKTAETYNEQFF. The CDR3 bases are TGCGCCAGCAAAACAGCGGAGACATACAATGAGCAGTTCTTC.

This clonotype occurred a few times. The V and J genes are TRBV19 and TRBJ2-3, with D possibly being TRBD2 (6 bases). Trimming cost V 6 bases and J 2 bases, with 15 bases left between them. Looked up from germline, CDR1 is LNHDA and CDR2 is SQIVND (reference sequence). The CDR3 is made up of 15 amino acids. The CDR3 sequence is CASSAPGSPTDTQYF. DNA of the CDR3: TGTGCCAGTAGCGCACCCGGGAGCCCCACAGATACGCAGTATTTT.

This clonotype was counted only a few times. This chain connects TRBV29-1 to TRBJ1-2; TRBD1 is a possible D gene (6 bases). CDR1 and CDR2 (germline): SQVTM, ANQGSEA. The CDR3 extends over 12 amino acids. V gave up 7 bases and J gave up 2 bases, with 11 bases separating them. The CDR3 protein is CSAGDTNYGYTF. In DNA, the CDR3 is TGCAGCGCCGGGGACACAAACTATGGCTACACCTTC.